A selection of T cell receptor beta chains follows, all from one sample in a study of graft-versus-host responses after intestinal transplantation. Some clones are missing from TCRdb's copy, which holds only in-frame ones; the method was immunoSEQ multiplex PCR. The table has around 50,000 clones, 80% to 90% seen once. The sequenced sample was PBMCs, obtained 26 days after transplant. These receptors all come from a human patient who received an intestinal transplant, so some T cells may come from the graft donor. Each CDR3 is given with its conserved first and last residue. The order of the fields is J gene, D gene, V gene, clone size, CDR3 protein, CDR3 DNA. A D gene is named only where the DNA matches it firmly. Only some rows state a clone size, as once, few, many or a class for expanded clones.

j_call: TRBJ2-7; d_call: NA; v_call: TRBV11-1; clone_size: NA; cdr3_aa: CASSLYLGSSYEQYF; cdr3_nt: TGTGCCAGCAGCTTGTACCTGGGGAGCTCCTACGAGCAGTACTTC
j_call: TRBJ2-2; d_call: TRBD2; v_call: TRBV6-5; clone_size: NA; cdr3_aa: CASSYVAGGSGELFF; cdr3_nt: TGTGCCAGCAGTTACGTAGCGGGGGGTTCCGGGGAGCTGTTTTTT
j_call: TRBJ2-7; d_call: TRBD2; v_call: TRBV6-1; clone_size: NA; cdr3_aa: CASSGLAGSGGEQYF; cdr3_nt: TGTGCCAGCAGCGGACTAGCGGGGAGCGGGGGAGAGCAGTACTTC
j_call: TRBJ1-2; d_call: TRBD1; v_call: TRBV6-6; clone_size: few; cdr3_aa: CASSAGTENFPGYTF; cdr3_nt: TGTGCCAGCAGTGCCGGGACAGAGAACTTTCCTGGCTACACCTTC
j_call: TRBJ1-5; d_call: NA; v_call: TRBV7-8; clone_size: NA; cdr3_aa: CASSLELVQPQHF; cdr3_nt: TGTGCCAGCAGCTTAGAACTAGTTCAGCCCCAGCATTTT
j_call: TRBJ2-1; d_call: TRBD2; v_call: TRBV11-3; clone_size: few; cdr3_aa: CASSYTGAGGYNEQFF; cdr3_nt: TGTGCCAGCAGCTACACGGGAGCGGGAGGGTACAATGAGCAGTTCTTC
j_call: TRBJ2-3; d_call: TRBD1; v_call: TRBV30; clone_size: NA; cdr3_aa: CAWSTGVTDTQYF; cdr3_nt: TGTGCCTGGAGCACAGGGGTCACAGATACGCAGTATTTT
j_call: TRBJ2-3; d_call: TRBD2; v_call: TRBV29-1; clone_size: NA; cdr3_aa: CSVYSGRGADTQYF; cdr3_nt: TGCAGCGTTTACAGCGGGAGGGGGGCAGATACGCAGTATTTT
j_call: TRBJ2-7; d_call: NA; v_call: TRBV28; clone_size: NA; cdr3_aa: CASSSGPLYEQYF; cdr3_nt: TGTGCCAGCAGTTCAGGGCCCCTCTACGAGCAGTACTTC
j_call: TRBJ2-6; d_call: NA; v_call: TRBV6-6; clone_size: NA; cdr3_aa: CASGSGSGANVLTF; cdr3_nt: TGTGCCAGCGGGAGCGGCTCTGGGGCCAACGTCCTGACTTTC
j_call: TRBJ1-1; d_call: TRBD1; v_call: TRBV5-6; clone_size: NA; cdr3_aa: CASSLGGQLNTEAFF; cdr3_nt: TGTGCCAGCAGCTTGGGGGGACAGTTGAACACTGAAGCTTTCTTT
j_call: TRBJ2-1; d_call: TRBD2; v_call: TRBV6-5; clone_size: NA; cdr3_aa: CASRLSGRLYNEQFF; cdr3_nt: TGTGCCAGCAGACTCAGCGGGAGACTATACAATGAGCAGTTCTTC
j_call: TRBJ2-6; d_call: TRBD1; v_call: TRBV19; clone_size: NA; cdr3_aa: CASSNRGSGANVLTF; cdr3_nt: TGTGCCAGTAGTAACAGGGGATCCGGGGCCAACGTCCTGACTTTC
j_call: TRBJ1-3; d_call: NA; v_call: TRBV9; clone_size: NA; cdr3_aa: CASSAEVSGNTIYF; cdr3_nt: TGTGCCAGCAGCGCGGAGGTCTCTGGAAACACCATATATTTT
j_call: TRBJ1-4; d_call: NA; v_call: TRBV5-1; clone_size: NA; cdr3_aa: CASSRGGDREKLFF; cdr3_nt: TGCGCCAGCAGCAGGGGGGGGGACCGTGAAAAACTGTTTTTT
j_call: TRBJ1-1; d_call: TRBD1; v_call: TRBV2; clone_size: NA; cdr3_aa: CASSEGLQGIMNTEAFF; cdr3_nt: TGTGCCAGCAGTGAAGGTCTACAGGGGATTATGAACACTGAAGCTTTCTTT
j_call: TRBJ2-7; d_call: NA; v_call: TRBV11-2; clone_size: NA; cdr3_aa: CASSLGWDGGYEQYF; cdr3_nt: TGTGCCAGCAGCTTAGGGTGGGACGGGGGTTACGAGCAGTACTTC
j_call: TRBJ1-5; d_call: NA; v_call: TRBV28; clone_size: few; cdr3_aa: CASRGGSQPQHF; cdr3_nt: TGTGCCTCGCGAGGGGGTAGTCAGCCCCAGCATTTT
j_call: TRBJ2-7; d_call: TRBD2; v_call: TRBV7-9; clone_size: NA; cdr3_aa: CASSLATGGPREQYF; cdr3_nt: TGTGCCAGCAGCTTAGCGACGGGAGGTCCGAGGGAGCAGTACTTC
j_call: TRBJ2-1; d_call: NA; v_call: TRBV5-1; clone_size: NA; cdr3_aa: CASSLDRGSSYNEQFF; cdr3_nt: TGCGCCAGCAGCTTGGATAGGGGGAGCTCCTACAATGAGCAGTTCTTC
j_call: TRBJ1-1; d_call: TRBD1; v_call: TRBV19; clone_size: few; cdr3_aa: CASTILTGRKGEAFF; cdr3_nt: TGTGCCAGTACAATACTGACAGGGCGAAAAGGTGAAGCTTTCTTT
j_call: TRBJ2-1; d_call: TRBD2; v_call: TRBV7-6; clone_size: once; cdr3_aa: CASSLERAGGLDEQFF; cdr3_nt: TGTGCCAGCAGCTTAGAAAGGGCGGGGGGTCTGGATGAGCAGTTCTTC
j_call: TRBJ1-2; d_call: NA; v_call: TRBV28; clone_size: once; cdr3_aa: CASSLQGLYGYTF; cdr3_nt: TGTGCCAGCAGTTTACAGGGCCTCTATGGCTACACCTTC
j_call: TRBJ2-1; d_call: TRBD2; v_call: TRBV29-1; clone_size: NA; cdr3_aa: CSLGGGRVVDEQFF; cdr3_nt: TGCTCCTTGGGGGGCGGGAGGGTTGTGGATGAGCAGTTCTTC
j_call: TRBJ1-5; d_call: NA; v_call: TRBV7-9; clone_size: once; cdr3_aa: CASSLEGPGIQPQHF; cdr3_nt: TGTGCCAGCAGCTTAGAGGGGCCAGGGATTCAGCCCCAGCATTTT
j_call: TRBJ1-2; d_call: NA; v_call: TRBV14; clone_size: NA; cdr3_aa: CASSPRDSGARYGYTF; cdr3_nt: TGTGCCAGCAGTCCAAGAGATTCGGGTGCGCGCTATGGCTACACCTTC
j_call: TRBJ1-6; d_call: NA; v_call: TRBV4-1; clone_size: NA; cdr3_aa: CASSPPGTPNNSPLHF; cdr3_nt: TGCGCCAGCAGCCCCCCCGGGACACCTAACAATTCACCCCTCCACTTT
j_call: TRBJ2-7; d_call: NA; v_call: TRBV19; clone_size: NA; cdr3_aa: CASSRTANIYEQYF; cdr3_nt: TGTGCCAGTAGTCGGACAGCGAACATCTACGAGCAGTACTTC
j_call: TRBJ2-2; d_call: TRBD1; v_call: TRBV11-3; clone_size: NA; cdr3_aa: CASSNYEGAQTGELFF; cdr3_nt: TGTGCCAGCAGCAATTACGAGGGGGCGCAAACCGGGGAGCTGTTTTTT
j_call: TRBJ1-1; d_call: NA; v_call: TRBV4-1; clone_size: NA; cdr3_aa: CASSQDAGNTEAFF; cdr3_nt: TGCGCCAGCAGCCAAGATGCGGGGAACACTGAAGCTTTCTTT
j_call: TRBJ2-4; d_call: NA; v_call: TRBV28; clone_size: NA; cdr3_aa: CASRHLAKNIQYF; cdr3_nt: TGTGCCAGCCGACATTTAGCCAAAAACATTCAGTACTTC
j_call: TRBJ2-1; d_call: TRBD1; v_call: TRBV19; clone_size: NA; cdr3_aa: CASRRGDRGTGGQFF; cdr3_nt: TGTGCCAGCAGAAGGGGGGACAGGGGAACGGGAGGGCAGTTCTTC